Given below is one T cell receptor (beta chain) in context. This specimen belongs to a study of blood T cell repertoires in COVID-19. Study overall: From the United States, Italy and Spain came samples of acute and convalescent COVID-19. From T cells, B-cell-depleted T cells, or PBMCs came the material, which was cDNA or gDNA.

Methods used by the authors: Amplifying reference gene primers gave estimates of nucleated cell counts. TCRdb's copy holds only in-frame clones and misses some; the assay was immunoSEQ multiplex PCR. The DNA was the basis for D and trimming; V, J and clone size are from that table. Of about 43,000 clones in the sample, roughly 85% were seen once. V shed 1 base, J shed 4 bases, and the junction held 13 bases outside the gene matches. CDR1 and CDR2 (germline): LGHDT, YNNKEL (reference sequence). The CDR3 has 18 amino acids. This receptor was identified in a man in his fifties or sixties with active COVID-19. This chain connects TRBV3-1 (or the pseudogene TRBV3-2) to TRBJ2-3, with 8 nucleotides matching TRBD2. Sequenced material: peripheral blood. CDR3 region: CASSQVELAAESADTQYF. CDR3 nucleotides: TGTGCCAGCAGCCAAGTTGAACTAGCGGCCGAGAGCGCAGATACGCAGTATTTT.